These T cell receptor beta chains were read from a single sample in a study of CD8 T cells in Susac syndrome. TCRdb reprocessed the immunoSEQ multiplex PCR reads via MiXCR and lists one record per CDR3 protein. Of roughly 110,000 distinct CDR3 sequences in the sample, roughly 94% were seen once. The material sequenced was CD8+ T cells from PBMCs. Receptor source: a human donor with Susac syndrome. Both conserved end residues are part of each CDR3. A D gene is named only where the DNA matches it firmly. Expanded clones get a size class; other rows say once, few or many, or leave the size out.

TRBD1,TRBV7-9,TRBJ1-5,-,CASSLGAGGQPQHF,TGTGCCAGCAGCTTAGGGGCAGGGGGCCAGCCCCAGCATTTT
-,TRBV7-6,TRBJ2-4,-,CASSLGAGNKNIQYF,TGTGCCAGCAGCTTAGGAGCAGGCAACAAAAACATTCAGTACTTC
TRBD1,TRBV27,TRBJ1-5,-,CASSPEGARPQHF,TGTGCCAGCAGCCCGGAGGGGGCCCGGCCCCAGCATTTT
TRBD1,TRBV6-2/TRBV6-3,TRBJ2-1,-,CASSFLDRAHKGNEQFF,TGTGCCAGCAGTTTCCTCGACAGGGCACACAAGGGCAATGAGCAGTTCTTC
TRBD1,TRBV5-4,TRBJ2-1,-,CASSLRGTGSNEQFF,TGTGCCAGCAGCTTAAGGGGGACAGGGTCGAATGAGCAGTTCTTC
-,TRBV3-1,TRBJ1-6,-,CASSQERSGSPLHF,TGTGCCAGCAGCCAAGAAAGGAGTGGTTCACCCCTCCACTTT
TRBD2,TRBV12-3/TRBV12-4,TRBJ2-3,-,CASSPYLAGGLSTDTQYF,TGTGCCAGCAGCCCCTACCTAGCGGGGGGGCTTAGCACAGATACGCAGTATTTT
-,TRBV20-1,TRBJ1-2,-,CSARDTRTDEGYTF,TGCAGTGCTAGAGATACCAGGACAGATGAAGGCTACACCTTC
TRBD2,TRBV3-1,TRBJ2-5,-,CASSQGNSGSYRETQYF,TGTGCCAGCAGCCAAGGCAATAGCGGGTCGTATCGGGAGACCCAGTACTTC
TRBD1,TRBV27,TRBJ1-5,-,CASGNLQGEHQPQHF,TGTGCCAGCGGAAATTTACAGGGGGAGCATCAGCCCCAGCATTTT
TRBD2,TRBV25-1,TRBJ2-5,-,CASSGLAVQETQYF,TGTGCCAGCAGCGGACTAGCGGTCCAAGAGACCCAGTACTTC
-,TRBV12-3/TRBV12-4,TRBJ2-5,-,CASSFSPRETQYF,TGTGCCAGCAGTTTCTCCCCAAGAGAGACCCAGTACTTC
-,TRBV9,TRBJ2-5,-,CASSVEPQETQYF,TGTGCCAGCAGCGTAGAACCCCAAGAGACCCAGTACTTC
TRBD2,TRBV15,TRBJ2-3,-,CATSRADGGGASDTQYF,TGTGCCACCAGCAGAGCCGACGGCGGGGGGGCATCGGATACGCAGTATTTT
-,TRBV29-1,TRBJ2-7,-,CSVEVPDRSYEQYF,TGCAGCGTTGAAGTTCCGGACAGATCTTACGAGCAGTACTTC
TRBD2,TRBV5-4,TRBJ2-6,once,CASSGRGGAGANVLTF,TGTGCCAGCAGCGGGAGGGGAGGGGCTGGGGCCAACGTCCTGACTTTC
-,TRBV2,TRBJ2-1,once,CASSENSGRTPYNEQFF,TGTGCCAGCAGTGAAAATAGCGGCCGAACCCCTTACAATGAGCAGTTCTTC
-,TRBV10-3,TRBJ1-5,once,CAISEQNQPQHF,TGTGCCATCAGTGAGCAGAATCAGCCCCAGCATTTT
TRBD1,TRBV6-5,TRBJ2-7,-,CASRPQGVGNEQYF,TGTGCCAGCAGACCCCAGGGGGTTGGGAACGAGCAGTACTTC
TRBD2,TRBV9,TRBJ2-3,-,CASSGMGASGDEDTQYF,TGTGCCAGCAGCGGTATGGGGGCTAGCGGGGACGAGGATACGCAGTATTTT
-,TRBV11-1,TRBJ2-1,-,CASSTNSNEQFF,TGTGCCAGCAGCACCAATAGCAATGAGCAGTTCTTC
TRBD2,TRBV9,TRBJ2-3,-,CASSVSGGVADTQYF,TGTGCCAGCAGCGTCAGCGGGGGAGTAGCAGATACGCAGTATTTT
-,TRBV6-5,TRBJ1-6,-,CASSYFPGEVSYNSPLHF,TGTGCCAGCAGTTACTTCCCCGGAGAAGTCTCCTATAATTCACCCCTCCACTTT
-,TRBV7-3,TRBJ1-2,-,CASSLNPGNYGYTF,TGTGCCAGCAGCTTAAACCCAGGGAACTATGGCTACACCTTC
TRBD2,TRBV4-1,TRBJ2-5,-,CASSQDPGGGQETQYF,TGCGCCAGCAGCCAAGATCCGGGGGGGGGCCAAGAGACCCAGTACTTC
-,TRBV20-1,TRBJ1-2,-,CSARLGGEGYTF,TGCAGTGCTAGACTTGGAGGAGAAGGCTACACCTTC
-,TRBV5-4,TRBJ1-2,-,CASSLVAADGYTF,TGTGCCAGCAGCTTGGTGGCGGCGGATGGCTACACCTTC
TRBD2,TRBV13,TRBJ2-1,-,CASSFASGTSGNEQFF,TGTGCCAGCAGCTTCGCTTCCGGGACTAGCGGCAATGAGCAGTTCTTC
-,TRBV29-1,TRBJ1-2,-,CSVEGGPPYGYTF,TGCAGCGTTGAGGGGGGCCCTCCCTATGGCTACACCTTC
-,TRBV7-9,TRBJ1-1,-,CASSLATGMNTEAFF,TGTGCCAGCAGCTTAGCCACAGGTATGAACACTGAAGCTTTCTTT
-,TRBV27,TRBJ1-1,once,CASSLSAVPNTEAFF,TGTGCCAGCAGTTTATCGGCCGTACCCAACACTGAAGCTTTCTTT
TRBD1,TRBV12-3/TRBV12-4,TRBJ2-5,-,CASSFRGLEETQYF,TGTGCCAGCAGTTTCAGGGGGCTTGAAGAGACCCAGTACTTC
TRBD2,TRBV9,TRBJ2-7,-,CASSPTAGGSYEQYF,TGTGCCAGCAGCCCAACAGCGGGGGGCTCCTACGAGCAGTACTTC
-,TRBV3-1,TRBJ1-3,-,CASSHAGPIRTEEHTIYF,TGTGCCAGCAGCCACGCCGGGCCAATACGCACGGAGGAACACACCATATATTTT
TRBD1,TRBV6-5,TRBJ1-2,-,CASSPYQGAGYGYTF,TGTGCCAGCAGCCCGTATCAGGGGGCCGGCTATGGCTACACCTTC
-,TRBV7-6,TRBJ2-7,-,CASSPPGHYEQYF,TGTGCCAGCAGCCCACCAGGGCACTACGAGCAGTACTTC
-,TRBV9,TRBJ2-3,-,CASSLGSRGTDTQYF,TGTGCCAGCAGTCTAGGGTCGCGGGGCACAGATACGCAGTATTTT
TRBD1,TRBV6-5,TRBJ2-3,-,CASSSPGTGIDTQYF,TGTGCCAGCAGCAGCCCCGGGACAGGCATAGATACGCAGTATTTT
-,TRBV9,TRBJ2-3,-,CASSGDSVSDTQYF,TGTGCCAGCAGCGGGGACTCGGTTTCAGATACGCAGTATTTT
-,TRBV25-1,TRBJ2-4,-,CASTGGAKNIQYF,TGTGCCAGCACCGGGGGAGCCAAAAACATTCAGTACTTC
-,TRBV29-1,TRBJ2-2,-,CSVDRPGDGELFF,TGCAGCGTTGACCGCCCAGGGGACGGGGAGCTGTTTTTT
TRBD1,TRBV14,TRBJ1-2,-,CASSQGGSGGAFGYTF,TGTGCCAGCAGCCAAGGGGGGTCAGGGGGCGCGTTTGGCTACACCTTC
TRBD1,TRBV15,TRBJ2-7,-,CATSRVPWDSETYEQYF,TGTGCCACCAGCAGAGTGCCCTGGGACAGTGAGACCTACGAGCAGTACTTC
-,TRBV4-1,TRBJ2-3,-,CASSQAGAPSTDTQYF,TGCGCCAGCAGCCAAGCGGGGGCCCCTAGCACAGATACGCAGTATTTT
-,TRBV5-1,TRBJ2-7,-,CASSLEAYEQYF,TGCGCCAGCAGCTTGGAGGCCTACGAGCAGTACTTC
TRBD2,TRBV10-2,TRBJ2-1,-,CASIPLAGGYNEQFF,TGCGCCAGCATACCGCTAGCGGGGGGGTACAATGAGCAGTTCTTC
-,TRBV25-1,TRBJ2-1,-,CASSFGPNEQFF,TGTGCCAGCAGTTTTGGGCCCAATGAGCAGTTCTTC
TRBD1,TRBV20-1,TRBJ2-4,-,CSARDRDKNIQYF,TGCAGTGCTAGGGACAGGGACAAAAACATTCAGTACTTC
-,TRBV4-1,TRBJ1-1,-,CASSPAPGLMNTEAFF,TGCGCCAGCAGCCCGGCCCCCGGACTGATGAACACTGAAGCTTTCTTT
TRBD2,TRBV27,TRBJ2-1,-,CASSVSGANNEQFF,TGTGCCAGCAGTGTCAGCGGGGCTAACAATGAGCAGTTCTTC
TRBD1,TRBV29-1,TRBJ2-3,-,CSVEDRWTGGMDTQYF,TGCAGCGTTGAAGACCGTTGGACAGGGGGCATGGATACGCAGTATTTT
-,TRBV20-1,TRBJ2-7,-,CSARGGPLADEQYF,TGCAGTGCTAGAGGTGGACCATTGGCGGACGAGCAGTACTTC